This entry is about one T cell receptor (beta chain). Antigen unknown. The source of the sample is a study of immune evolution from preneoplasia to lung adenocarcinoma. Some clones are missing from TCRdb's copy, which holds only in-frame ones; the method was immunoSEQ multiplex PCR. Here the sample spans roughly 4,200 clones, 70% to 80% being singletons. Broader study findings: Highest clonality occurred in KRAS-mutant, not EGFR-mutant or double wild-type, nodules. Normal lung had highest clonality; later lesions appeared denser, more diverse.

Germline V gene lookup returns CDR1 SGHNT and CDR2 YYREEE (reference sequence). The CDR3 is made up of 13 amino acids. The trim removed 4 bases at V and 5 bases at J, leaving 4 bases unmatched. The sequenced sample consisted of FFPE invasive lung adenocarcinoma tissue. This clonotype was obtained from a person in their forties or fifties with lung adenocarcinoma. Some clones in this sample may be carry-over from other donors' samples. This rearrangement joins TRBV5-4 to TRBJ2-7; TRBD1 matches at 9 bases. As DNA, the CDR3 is TGTGCCAGCAGCGTCGGACAGGGGCACGAGCAGTACTTC. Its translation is CASSVGQGHEQYF. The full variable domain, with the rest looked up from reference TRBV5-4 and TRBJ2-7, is ETGVTQSPTHLIKTRGQQVTLRCSSQSGHNTVSWYQQALGQGPQFIFQYYREEENGRGNFPPRFSGLQFPNYSSELNVNALELDDSALYLCASSVGQGHEQYFGPGTRLTVT.